Below, 25 T cell receptor beta chains from the same sample are listed, as sequenced in a study of identical twins. Using its own MiXCR run on the 5' RACE reads, TCRdb lists one record per CDR3 protein. Altogether under 300,000 distinct CDR3 sequences are present, about an eighth being singletons, with the ten largest covering 3.5% to 5%. These sequences were also reported in another study, on yellow fever vaccine responses in identical twins.

Sequenced: memory (CD45RO+) T cells sorted from blood. These receptors all come from a young woman in good health.

V gene TRBV5-6 combines with J gene TRBJ2-5; 10 nucleotides agree with TRBD1. This CDR3 has 15 residues. Germline CDR1 is SGHDT and CDR2 is YYEEEE. With 3 bases clipped from V and 2 bases from J, the junction kept 4 bases outside the gene matches. CDR3: CASSSGTGVQETQYF. CDR3 DNA: TGTGCCAGCAGCTCAGGGACAGGGGTACAAGAGACCCAGTACTTC.

Only a few counts were recorded for this clonotype. The chain couples TRBV7-9 to TRBJ2-1, with D possibly matching TRBD1 (5 bases). The germline V and J ends were trimmed by 5 bases and 10 bases, with 21 bases remaining between them. CDR3 length: 15 residues. Germline V gene data show CDR1 as SEHNR and CDR2 as FQNEAQ (reference sequence). CDR3 sequence: CASSPVVSGLDEQFF. The CDR3 DNA sequence: TGTGCCAGCAGCCCAGTGGTCTCAGGGTTGGACGAGCAGTTCTTC.

There are a few counts of this clonotype. The chain recombines TRBV12-3 or TRBV12-4 with TRBJ1-1; 9 bases are shared with TRBD1. The V and J ends lost 2 bases and 4 bases, in that order; junction bases with no gene match: 2. The CDR3 spans 14 residues. The DNA of the CDR3 is TGTGCCAGCAGTTTAAAGACAGGGGGCACTGAAGCTTTCTTT. Its translation is CASSLKTGGTEAFF.

CDR3 DNA: TGCGCCAGCAGCCAAGACAGGACAGGGGGCGAGACCCAGTACTTC. Protein: CASSQDRTGGETQYF. The gene calls are TRBV4-3 and TRBJ2-5, with 11 bases aligning to TRBD1. The ends lost 0 bases at V and 5 bases at J; junction bases unmatched: 2. The CDR3 totals 15 residues. Germline V gives CDR1 LGHNA, CDR2 YSLEER.

The gene calls are TRBV20-1 and TRBJ2-7, with D hard to call. With 3 bases removed from V and 0 bases from J, the gap between germline ends came to 15 bases. Germline lookup yields CDR1 DFQATT and CDR2 SNEGSKA (reference sequence). The CDR3 consists of 15 residues. The CDR3 protein is CSARTPPMSSYEQYF. CDR3 coding DNA: TGCAGTGCTAGGACCCCGCCCATGAGCTCCTACGAGCAGTACTTC.

The genes are TRBV7-9 and TRBJ1-3; TRBD1 is a possible D gene (5 bases). CDR1 and CDR2 (germline): SEHNR, FQNEAQ (reference sequence). This CDR3 comprises 17 residues. The V end was cut by 0 bases, the J end by 0 bases, with 12 bases between. CDR3 amino acids: CASSLASGSSSGNTIYF. CDR3 coding DNA: TGTGCCAGCAGCTTAGCGTCAGGGTCGAGCTCTGGAAACACCATATATTTT.

Only a few counts were recorded for this clonotype. The V call is TRBV4-3, the J call TRBJ2-7, with D possibly being TRBD2 (6 bases). This CDR3 comprises 15 residues. The germline V gene has CDR1 LGHNA and CDR2 YSLEER. The V gene lost 0 bases and the J gene lost 0 bases, with 9 bases spanning the gap. The CDR3 protein is CASSQDSGASYEQYF. CDR3 DNA sequence: TGCGCCAGCAGCCAAGACTCGGGAGCCTCCTACGAGCAGTACTTC.

The genes are TRBV14 and TRBJ2-7, with D perhaps matching TRBD1 (6 bases). Trimming stripped 2 bases from V and 5 bases from J, with 13 bases between. Germline assignment: CDR1 SGHDN and CDR2 FVKESK. CDR3 length equals 14 residues. The CDR3 protein is CASSQYRPGDEQYF. CDR3 in DNA: TGTGCCAGCAGCCAATATCGGCCAGGGGACGAGCAGTACTTC.

Only a few counts were recorded for this clonotype. This chain links TRBV6-2 or TRBV6-3 with TRBJ2-6; possibly TRBD1 or TRBD2 for D (6 bases each). V shed 8 bases and J shed 0 bases, with 20 bases lying between them. CDR1 and CDR2 from the germline V gene are MNHEY and SVGEGT. The CDR3 covers 18 residues. CDR3 sequence (DNA): TGTGCCAGCGCCCCCATTGAGGGGGGTCTCTCTGGGGCCAACGTCCTGACTTTC. Translation: CASAPIEGGLSGANVLTF.

There are many counts of this clonotype. The rearrangement links TRBV12-3 or TRBV12-4 to TRBJ1-1, with unresolved D. Trimming left V 5 bases short and J 6 bases short, with 10 bases between. The CDR3 totals 12 residues. CDR3 nucleotide sequence: TGTGCCAGCAGTAACTCGGGCCCTGAAGCTTTCTTT. The encoded protein is CASSNSGPEAFF.

This clonotype appeared a few times. The rearrangement links TRBV10-3 to TRBJ2-4, with a possible D match to TRBD1 (5 bases). Germline V CDR1 and CDR2: ENHRY, SYGVKD. This CDR3 comprises 16 residues. Trimming cost V 0 bases and J 0 bases, with 9 bases left between them. The CDR3 sequence: CAISESLGEAKNIQYF. The CDR3 DNA sequence: TGTGCCATCAGTGAGTCATTAGGGGAAGCCAAAAACATTCAGTACTTC.

In its sample, this clonotype was seen many times. The chain joins TRBV5-5 to TRBJ2-2, with TRBD2 identical over 11 bases. J lost 6 bases, V lost 2 bases, and 6 bases had no gene match. The CDR3 covers 16 residues. Germline CDR1 and CDR2: SGHKS and YYEKEE (reference sequence). DNA of the CDR3: TGTGCCAGCAGCTTTGAACTAGCGGGAGTTTCCGGGGAGCTGTTTTTT. Encoded protein: CASSFELAGVSGELFF.

This clonotype was picked up a small number of times. V usage is TRBV14 and J usage is TRBJ2-3, with D hard to call. Trimming shortened V by 4 bases and J by 3 bases, and 8 bases separated the two germline ends. CDR1 is SGHDN and CDR2 is FVKESK in the germline V gene. The CDR3 consists of 13 residues. CDR3 in amino acids: CASSRRPTDTQYF. CDR3 bases: TGTGCCAGCAGCCGTCGGCCAACAGATACGCAGTATTTT.

This clonotype was seen a few times. The chain carries TRBV27 and TRBJ2-5; 7 bases fit TRBD2. Germline lookup yields CDR1 MNHEY and CDR2 SMNVEV (reference sequence). This CDR3 is 14 amino acids long. After removal of 3 bases from V and 3 bases from J, the junction contained 4 bases not matched to a gene. CDR3 protein: CASSFSGPKETQYF. DNA for the CDR3: TGTGCCAGCAGTTTTAGCGGGCCTAAAGAGACCCAGTACTTC.

V and J are TRBV7-2 and TRBJ2-4; no firm D call. The CDR3 runs to 12 residues. V was cut by 6 bases and J by 12 bases, with 15 bases left in between. In germline, CDR1 is SGHTA, CDR2 FQGNSA. The chain's CDR3 is CASSDLPRDQYF. The CDR3 region has the DNA TGTGCCAGCAGTGACCTCCCGAGAGATCAGTACTTC.

A few counts support this clonotype. J is TRBJ2-3 and V is TRBV28; TRBD1 is a possible D gene (7 bases). V lost 3 bases to trimming and J lost 7 bases, with 11 bases between them. CDR3 length: 13 amino acids. Germline lookup yields CDR1 MDHEN and CDR2 SYDVKM. CDR3 region: CASSFQGGNTQYF. The CDR3 DNA is TGTGCCAGCAGTTTTCAGGGGGGAAATACGCAGTATTTT.

The gene calls are TRBV5-6 and TRBJ2-5, with 13 bases fitting TRBD2. The CDR3 sequence is 17 residues long. Germline CDR1 is SGHDT and CDR2 is YYEEEE. J was trimmed by 3 bases and V by 4 bases; bases with no gene match: 9. CDR3 in amino acids: CASSILAGGLQKETQYF. The CDR3 DNA reads TGTGCCAGCAGCATACTAGCGGGGGGGCTCCAAAAAGAGACCCAGTACTTC.

This chain links TRBV7-2 with TRBJ2-1, with 9 bases fitting TRBD2. Germline V gives CDR1 SGHTA, CDR2 FQGNSA. The CDR3 totals 14 residues. Unmatched junction bases numbered 2, after V lost 1 base and J lost 7 bases. CDR3 amino acids: CASSLGGLANEQFF. Here the CDR3 DNA reads TGTGCCAGCAGCTTAGGGGGACTAGCTAATGAGCAGTTCTTC.

The gene calls are TRBV30 and TRBJ2-3; TRBD2 is a possible D gene (6 bases). The CDR3 sequence is 14 residues long. Trimming cost V 2 bases and J 9 bases, with 18 bases left between them. Germline assignment: CDR1 GTSNPN and CDR2 SVGIG (reference sequence). The CDR3 is CAWSPRGWQFTQYF. The CDR3 DNA reads TGTGCCTGGAGTCCCCGGGGGTGGCAGTTCACGCAGTATTTT.

This chain joins TRBV7-9 and TRBJ2-3; D is unresolved. Germline lookup yields CDR1 SEHNR and CDR2 FQNEAQ (reference sequence). This CDR3 has 15 amino acids. V was cut by 4 bases and J by 2 bases, with 13 bases left in between. The CDR3 protein is CASSSRLESTDTQYF. DNA for the CDR3: TGTGCCAGCAGCTCCAGACTGGAGTCCACAGATACGCAGTATTTT.

V and J are TRBV5-4 and TRBJ2-3, with D uncertain. There are 13 residues in the CDR3. Germline CDR1 is SGHNT and CDR2 is YYREEE (reference sequence). Trimming took off 4 bases at V and 8 bases at J, with 14 bases between the two ends. This CDR3 reads CASSITSIGTQYF. CDR3 DNA sequence: TGTGCCAGCAGCATAACCTCCATTGGTACGCAGTATTTT.

With regard to this clonotype: Relative to the germline gene, one junction end is altered; a read error may explain this. The chain uses TRBV7-7 and TRBJ2-2, with D possibly TRBD1 on 6 matching bases. Germline V CDR1 and CDR2: SSHAT, FNYEAQ (reference sequence). The CDR3 runs 14 residues. Written as DNA, the CDR3 is TGTGCTAGCAGCTTATCAGGGGTAACCGGGGAGCTGTTTTTT. This codes for CASSLSGVTGELFF.

This clonotype came up many times. The chain links TRBV29-1 to TRBJ2-1, with TRBD2 as a possible D gene (6 bases). The germline gives CDR1 SQVTM, CDR2 ANQGSEA. This CDR3 is built from 13 residues. Trimming took off 4 bases at V and 5 bases at J, with 12 bases between the two ends. The CDR3 loop is CSVGGTRDNEQFF. The DNA for the CDR3 is TGCAGCGTTGGGGGGACTCGCGACAATGAGCAGTTCTTC.

The chain joins TRBV15 to TRBJ1-2; D call uncertain. Germline values: CDR1 LNHNV, CDR2 YYDKDF (reference sequence). V gave up 0 bases and J gave up 6 bases, with 11 bases separating them. The CDR3 is 14 amino acids. The CDR3 loop reads CATSREWETNGYTF. CDR3 nucleotides: TGTGCCACCAGCAGAGAGTGGGAGACGAATGGCTACACCTTC.

This chain uses TRBV19 with TRBJ2-2; no clear D gene. V lost 0 bases and J lost 2, with 4 bases in between. The CDR3 consists of 14 residues. CDR1 is LNHDA and CDR2 is SQIVND in the germline V gene (reference sequence). CDR3 in DNA: TGTGCCAGTAGTATAGATCCCAACACCGGGGAGCTGTTTTTT. The encoded protein is CASSIDPNTGELFF.